These T cell receptor beta chains were read from a single sample in a study of blood T cell repertoires in COVID-19. Sequencing used immunoSEQ multiplex PCR; TCRdb keeps in-frame clones, though not all of them. The table shows approximately 310,000 clones, with about nine tenths occurring only once. The sample consisted of PBMCs or T cells enriched from blood (not recorded which). The receptors come from a man aged 55-75 years who had recovered from COVID-19. Each CDR3 is given with its conserved first and last residue. D genes are given only for firm matches. Clone size, where shown, is once, few, many, or a class for clones that have expanded.

V gene	clone size	D gene	CDR3 length	J gene	CDR3 protein	CDR3 DNA
TRBV6-5	-	TRBD1	14	TRBJ1-6	CASSYGDRVFRLHF	TGTGCCAGCAGTTACGGGGACAGGGTCTTTCGCCTCCACTTT
TRBV19	once	TRBD1	14	TRBJ2-3	CASSPRTGRNTQYF	TGTGCCAGTAGTCCCAGGACAGGGCGAAATACGCAGTATTTT
TRBV28	-	TRBD2	19	TRBJ2-7	CASLGAGTSGRPHFYEQYF	TGTGCCAGTCTTGGAGCCGGGACTAGCGGGAGGCCCCACTTCTACGAGCAGTACTTC
TRBV5-8	-	TRBD1	16	TRBJ1-6	CASSFPGTGPAEALHF	TGTGCCAGCAGCTTCCCCGGGACAGGACCCGCCGAAGCCCTCCACTTT
TRBV7-9	-	TRBD2	17	TRBJ2-1	CASSLGSTSGRMDEQFF	TGTGCCAGCAGCTTAGGATCTACAAGCGGGAGGATGGATGAGCAGTTCTTC
TRBV6-5	-	-	15	TRBJ2-3	CASSVVGGSTDTQYF	TGTGCCAGCAGCGTCGTAGGGGGTAGCACAGATACGCAGTATTTT
TRBV9	-	TRBD1	15	TRBJ1-2	CASSGGTASDSDYTF	TGTGCCAGCAGTGGAGGGACAGCCTCTGACTCAGACTACACCTTC
TRBV2	-	-	13	TRBJ2-2	CASSETSTGELFF	TGTGCCAGCAGTGAAACTAGCACCGGGGAGCTGTTTTTT
TRBV5-1	-	-	16	TRBJ2-3	CASSLNRRRGADTQYF	TGCGCCAGCAGCTTGAATAGGAGGCGGGGAGCAGATACGCAGTATTTT
TRBV18	-	-	15	TRBJ2-7	CASSPPASGRYEQYF	TGTGCCAGCTCACCACCGGCTTCAGGGAGGTACGAGCAGTACTTC
TRBV5-4	-	TRBD1	15	TRBJ1-1	CASSSTGGSRTEAFF	TGTGCCAGCAGCTCGACAGGGGGCAGTAGGACTGAAGCTTTCTTT
TRBV12-3/TRBV12-4	once	TRBD1	13	TRBJ1-5	CASSLQGNQPQHF	TGTGCCAGCAGCCTACAGGGGAATCAGCCCCAGCATTTT
TRBV18	few	TRBD2	14	TRBJ2-1	CASSPSSGDNEQFF	TGTGCCAGCTCACCTTCGAGCGGGGACAATGAGCAGTTCTTC
TRBV19	-	-	15	TRBJ2-7	CASSIRVVIGYEQYF	TGTGCCAGTAGTATACGAGTGGTGATCGGCTACGAGCAGTACTTC
TRBV2	-	-	11	TRBJ2-1	CARGEDNEQFF	TGTGCCAGAGGGGAAGACAATGAGCAGTTCTTC
TRBV6-1	few	TRBD1	15	TRBJ1-1	CASSDEGQSNTEAFF	TGTGCCAGCAGTGATGAGGGACAGTCGAACACTGAAGCTTTCTTT
TRBV28	-	TRBD1	16	TRBJ2-2	CASSPWTGGFTGELFF	TGTGCCAGCAGTCCGTGGACAGGGGGCTTCACCGGGGAGCTGTTTTTT
TRBV24-1	-	-	17	TRBJ1-4	CATSESPRAGAGEKLFF	TGTGCCACCAGTGAATCCCCCCGGGCAGGGGCGGGTGAAAAACTGTTTTTT
TRBV3-1/TRBV3-2	-	TRBD1	15	TRBJ1-1	CASSLIGQGEYQAFF	TGTGCCAGCAGCCTTATAGGACAGGGCGAGTACCAAGCTTTCTTT
TRBV28	few	-	14	TRBJ1-6	CASSLPPNNSPLHF	TGTGCCAGCAGCCTCCCTCCTAATAATTCACCCCTCCACTTT
TRBV7-9	-	-	15	TRBJ1-1	CASSLMGVSAAEAFF	TGTGCCAGCAGCTTAATGGGAGTGTCGGCTGCTGAAGCTTTCTTT
TRBV11-2	-	-	15	TRBJ2-3	CASSSWVGVGSGQYF	TGTGCCAGCAGCTCGTGGGTGGGAGTCGGGAGTGGGCAGTATTTT
TRBV7-9	-	-	12	TRBJ2-2	CASSSYPGELFF	TGTGCCAGCAGCAGCTATCCCGGGGAGCTGTTTTTT
TRBV3-1/TRBV3-2	-	TRBD1	14	TRBJ2-7	CASSQGTGATVQYF	TGTGCCAGCAGCCAAGGGACAGGCGCCACCGTGCAGTACTTC
TRBV20-1	-	-	13	TRBJ1-1	CSASPRLITEAFF	TGCAGTGCTAGTCCCCGACTAATAACTGAAGCTTTCTTT
TRBV6-6	-	-	12	TRBJ2-1	CASSYMGSEQFF	TGTGCCAGCAGTTACATGGGCTCTGAGCAGTTCTTC
TRBV9	-	-	15	TRBJ2-5	CASSVGGIREETQYF	TGTGCCAGCAGCGTTGGGGGGATACGAGAAGAGACCCAGTACTTC
TRBV6-4	-	TRBD2	16	TRBJ2-2	CASTREAGLATGELFF	TGTGCCAGCACGAGAGAGGCGGGACTAGCGACCGGGGAGCTGTTTTTT
TRBV24-1	-	TRBD1	17	TRBJ2-5	CATSDPPGQGALETQYF	TGTGCCACCAGTGACCCGCCCGGACAGGGGGCCTTGGAGACCCAGTACTTC
TRBV30	-	-	13	TRBJ1-2	CAWRGDLDYGYTF	TGTGCCTGGAGGGGTGATCTAGATTATGGCTACACCTTC
TRBV5-1	-	-	11	TRBJ2-3	CASRAADTQYF	TGCGCCAGCAGGGCGGCAGATACGCAGTATTTT
TRBV9	few	TRBD1	15	TRBJ2-7	CASSVDTGAPYEQYF	TGTGCCAGCAGCGTAGACACAGGGGCCCCCTACGAGCAGTACTTC
TRBV11-2	once	-	18	TRBJ2-1	CASTPWTFDSTAGNEQFF	TGTGCCAGCACCCCTTGGACGTTTGACTCCACGGCGGGCAATGAGCAGTTCTTC
TRBV7-3	-	-	15	TRBJ2-2	CASSRLSGNTGELFF	TGTGCCAGCAGCCGTCTCTCCGGGAACACCGGGGAGCTGTTTTTT
TRBV6-4	-	-	13	TRBJ2-3	CASSDTPTDTQYF	TGTGCCAGCAGTGATACTCCCACAGATACGCAGTATTTT